Listed below are T cell receptor beta chains from one sample, sequenced in a study of T cells in narcolepsy. Assay used: immunoSEQ multiplex PCR; TCRdb lists only in-frame clones, some missing. The sample carries roughly 35,000 clones, 70% to 90% recorded once. The sample was CD45RA- memory CD4+ T cells from PBMCs. These receptors originate from a human donor with narcolepsy. Both conserved end residues are part of each CDR3. The D gene is left open where the match is weak. Clone size is shown for a subset of rows, as once, few, many or a class of expanded clone.

J gene | D gene | clone size | V gene | CDR3 DNA | CDR3 protein
TRBJ2-5 | . | . | TRBV19 | TGTGCCAGTAGTCGGGCCGGACGTTTGTATGAGACCCAGTACTTC | CASSRAGRLYETQYF
TRBJ2-5 | TRBD2 | few | TRBV4-1 | TGCGCCAGCAGCCAAGATCATTCGCCTAGCGGGGGGTACCAAGAGACCCAGTACTTC | CASSQDHSPSGGYQETQYF
TRBJ2-7 | TRBD2 | few | TRBV28 | TGTGCCAGCCGGGAGGTAGGCGAGCAGTACTTC | CASREVGEQYF
TRBJ1-1 | . | . | TRBV28 | TGTGCCAGCAGTTTACGGACGAACACTGAAGCTTTCTTT | CASSLRTNTEAFF
TRBJ1-2 | . | . | TRBV18 | TGTGCCAGCTCACCAAGTACGACGGGCGTTAGCTATGGCTACACCTTC | CASSPSTTGVSYGYTF
TRBJ2-1 | TRBD2 | . | TRBV2 | TGTGCCAGCAGTGGACTAGCGGGCAATGAGCAGTTCTTC | CASSGLAGNEQFF
TRBJ1-1 | . | . | TRBV4-3 | TGCGCCAGCAGCCACTCCGGGGACACTGAAGCTTTCTTT | CASSHSGDTEAFF
TRBJ2-1 | . | . | TRBV19 | TGTGCCAGTAGTATTAGCTCCTACAATGAGCAGTTCTTC | CASSISSYNEQFF
TRBJ1-6 | . | . | TRBV6-5 | TGTGCCAGCAGTTCGGACTCGCGGTCTTCACCCCTCCACTTT | CASSSDSRSSPLHF
TRBJ2-2 | . | . | TRBV7-2 | TGTGCCAGCAGCTTAGCCAGGGAGAGGGCCGGGGAGCTGTTTTTT | CASSLARERAGELFF
TRBJ2-1 | . | . | TRBV19 | TGTGCCAGTAGAGGAGGGTTTTTTTCCTCTCGCTCCTACAATGAGCAGTTCTTC | CASRGGFFSSRSYNEQFF
TRBJ1-2 | . | . | TRBV7-9 | TGTGCCAGCAGCTCGTTCCCCGGGACCTCCGGCGCTAACTATGGCTACACCTTC | CASSSFPGTSGANYGYTF